What follows is one T cell receptor (beta chain) and its context. This clonotype was counted ten times or more. The antigen it recognizes is unknown. Per-base quality was not reported, and no clone a single base away is much larger than it. Receptor libraries were prepared by multiplex PCR. Sequencing was carried out with an Illumina HiSeq 4000. To build TCR beta libraries, CDR3 regions were amplified by Arm-PCR using iRepertoire HTBI primers. Gel purification was performed on PCR products prior to sequencing. The paper's data handling went like this. Gene usage analysis of CDR3 amino acid clonotypes used the 55 to 65 TRBV and fewer than 15 TRBJ segments found across samples. COPE and FqMerger were used to merge the filtered high-quality paired reads into contigs. BLAST was used to align contigs to IMGT TRBV, TRBD and TRBJ reference genes, and CDR3 was defined according to IMGT. Any clonotype with a frequency above 0.1% was classified as a highly expanded clone. Repertoire diversity was measured by Shannon entropy, and V-J evenness by the Gini coefficient. A clonotype was considered public if more than one individual shared it. Through fastp at Q25 and MiXCR, TCRdb rebuilt clones from the public reads, retaining in-frame beta chains. All rows with the same CDR3 protein become a single entry with the most common DNA and genes. TCRdb's processing, not the authors', yielded these V and J calls. Within this sample are 520,000 or so distinct CDR3 sequences, with around 12% of them counted one time only. The ten largest make up almost 9% of the sample.

Read against the paper, the sample's time point label means: newly diagnosed GD, antithyroid drugs for less than 3 months. For both TCR sequencing and RNA sequencing, RNA was extracted from PBMCs using TRIzol. The diagnosis of Graves' disease was made according to American Thyroid Association guidelines. Recruitment of patients was carried out at an endocrinology department in Xi'an, China. Each patient gave 8.5 to 9.5 milliliters of peripheral blood, collected in an EDTA anticoagulant tube. PBMCs were isolated by Ficoll Paque Plus density gradient separation without further T cell sorting. An Agilent 2100 Bioanalyzer and agarose gel were used to check RNA quality, and a NanoDrop 2000 was used to measure RNA concentration. The sample originates from a study of regulatory T cells in long-lasting Graves disease listed by TCRdb under 2021. Study-wide context: Antithyroid drugs had been taken for less than 3 months by newly diagnosed Graves' disease patients. TCR sequencing covered 13 persistent and approximately 20 newly diagnosed Graves' disease patients, 33 samples in total. Patients with persistent Graves' disease were compared with patients with newly diagnosed Graves' disease using TCR sequencing and RNA sequencing of peripheral blood. The study was conducted in China and was registered as a clinical trial.

Overall study results and their limits: Peripheral blood alone was examined, since thyroid tissue, which constituted the primary lesion, could not be accessed. The small sample size was acknowledged by the authors as a limitation that may reduce accuracy. More public clonotypes were shared among persistent patients (2,741) than among newly diagnosed patients (under 1,000). Lower TCR Shannon entropy and fewer highly expanded clones were observed in persistent Graves' disease patients than in newly diagnosed patients, which suggested clonal expansion. Persistent disease showed preferential use of TRBV28, TRBJ1-2 and TRBJ2-5, whereas newly diagnosed disease favored TRBV20-1 and TRBJ2-1. Only the TCR beta chain was sequenced and analyzed.

For CDR1 and CDR2, the germline V gene (reference sequence) lists DFQATT and SNEGSKA. Trimming at the junction amounts to 6 bases on V and 2 bases on J, and the germline ends lie 15 bases apart. The CDR3 runs 14 residues from the cysteine to the phenylalanine. Only the CDR3 DNA stays, 42 bases, in frame from base 1. These data also featured in a second study, about T cells in Graves' hyperthyroidism and ophthalmopathy. As the second study states: Stable Graves' hyperthyroidism was defined as the absence of progression to ophthalmopathy over 18 months of follow-up. Hyperthyroidism patients were newly diagnosed, had a disease duration of under 2 months, and were aged 18 to 65 years. Any patient with an uncontrolled infection, another autoimmune disease, pregnancy or lactation was excluded. Diagnoses relied on clinical symptoms, serum thyroxine and TRAb, thyroid ultrasound and orbital computed tomography. The first round of RT-PCR for the TCR CDR3 was performed with the HTBI primer set and the Qiagen OneStep RT-PCR kit. Most expanded thyroid clonotypes (frequency above 0.001) were also found in blood, which suggests that blood repertoires may mirror thyroid immune responses. In cross-validation, a model built on a 13 V-J signature told ophthalmopathy apart from stable hyperthyroidism with 87.88% sensitivity and roughly 82% specificity, and in testing the same model reached 80%/75%. In validation, progression to ophthalmopathy was predicted by the model with 70.59% sensitivity and 72.22% specificity, a median of about 6.4 months before onset. To identify TCR V-J signatures that set the groups apart, the researchers used a discovery cohort of more than 95 patients, made up of under 45 with Graves' ophthalmopathy and some 58 with stable Graves' hyperthyroidism. Prospective prediction of ophthalmopathy was tested in an independent validation cohort of approximately 19 hyperthyroidism patients and some 17 patients who later progressed to ophthalmopathy. The 100 discovery patients were randomly split 7:3 into training and test sets. In roughly six Graves' hyperthyroidism patients, the study also compared T-cell repertoires from thyroid tissue with T-cell repertoires from blood. After blood sampling, hyperthyroidism patients were treated with methimazole at a starting dose of 30 mg daily, and ophthalmopathy patients were treated with high-dose intravenous methylprednisolone. The libraries were constructed in a second round of multiplex PCR and then size-selected and purified. Libraries were sequenced paired-end with 100 bp reads on an Illumina HiSeq2000. SOAPnuke was used to process the raw data, removing reads that contained adapters or uncalled bases, had a mean Phred below 15, or lacked an exact match to the constant primer or identifier. High-quality paired reads were merged using COPE v1.2.5, and each unique nucleotide sequence was defined as a clonotype. MiTCR v1.1 was used to align the clonotypes against IMGT TRBV, TRBD and TRBJ reference segments. Only V-J combinations with frequency above 0.0001, covering about 99% of repertoires, were analysed. The TCS score was defined as the ratio of F50 (clonal expansion) to E x V (chaos), calculated using BLOSUM62-based TCRdist between CDR3 peptides within each V-J. Welch's t-statistics and random forest reduced roughly 530 V-J features to roughly 13, which were used in a naive Bayes classifier (R e1071). Sample size was not statistically predetermined, and blinding of investigators to group allocation was not performed. The paper reports TCR Vbeta CDR3 sequencing of some 140 peripheral blood samples: around 41 ophthalmopathy, some 80 hyperthyroidism and 17 progressor patients.

The TCR comes from a woman in her thirties with Graves disease. Donor details come from another sample of the same person, matched by shared clones. The chain employs TRBV20-1 and TRBJ2-3; TRBD1 could be the D gene, as 5 bases match. The sequencing here drew on peripheral blood mononuclear cells (PBMCs), taken at new diagnosis, from a patient treated with antithyroid drugs. For the CDR3, the sequence is CSAPTVPLTDTQYF. The base sequence is TGCAGTGCACCGACAGTCCCCCTCACAGATACGCAGTATTTT.